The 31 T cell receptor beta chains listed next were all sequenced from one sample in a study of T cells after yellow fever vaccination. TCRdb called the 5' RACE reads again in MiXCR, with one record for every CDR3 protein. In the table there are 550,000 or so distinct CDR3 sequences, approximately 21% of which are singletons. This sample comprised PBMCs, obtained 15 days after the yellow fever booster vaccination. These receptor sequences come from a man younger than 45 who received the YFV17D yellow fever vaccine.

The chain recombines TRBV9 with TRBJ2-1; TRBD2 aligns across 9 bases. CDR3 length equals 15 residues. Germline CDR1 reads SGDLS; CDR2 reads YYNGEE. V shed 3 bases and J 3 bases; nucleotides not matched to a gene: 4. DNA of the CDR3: TGTGCCAGCAGCGAGGGACTAGCTTTCTACAATGAGCAGTTCTTC. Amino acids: CASSEGLAFYNEQFF.

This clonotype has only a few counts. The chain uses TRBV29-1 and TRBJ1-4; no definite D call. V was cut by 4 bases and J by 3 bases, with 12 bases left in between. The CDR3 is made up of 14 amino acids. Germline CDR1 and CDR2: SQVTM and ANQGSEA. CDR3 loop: CSVGRGSANEKLFF. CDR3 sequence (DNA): TGCAGCGTTGGTCGGGGAAGCGCTAATGAAAAACTGTTTTTT.

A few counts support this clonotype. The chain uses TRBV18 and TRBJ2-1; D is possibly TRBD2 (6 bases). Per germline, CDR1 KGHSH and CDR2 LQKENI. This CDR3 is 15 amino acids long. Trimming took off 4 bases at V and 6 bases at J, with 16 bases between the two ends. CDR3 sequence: CASSLGSGYGNEQFF. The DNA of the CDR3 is TGTGCCAGCTCACTCGGAAGCGGGTACGGCAATGAGCAGTTCTTC.

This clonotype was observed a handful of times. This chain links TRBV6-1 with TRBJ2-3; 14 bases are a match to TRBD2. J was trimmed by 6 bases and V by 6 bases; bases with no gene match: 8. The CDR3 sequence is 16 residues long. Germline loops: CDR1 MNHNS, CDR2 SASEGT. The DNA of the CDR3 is TGTGCCAGCAGGGGACTAGCGGGAGTGGGTGCGGATACGCAGTATTTT. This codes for CASRGLAGVGADTQYF.

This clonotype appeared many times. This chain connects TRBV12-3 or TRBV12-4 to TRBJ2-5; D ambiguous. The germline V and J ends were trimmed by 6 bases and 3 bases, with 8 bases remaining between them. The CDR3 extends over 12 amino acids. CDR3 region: CASSFLEETQYF. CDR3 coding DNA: TGTGCCAGCAGCTTCCTAGAAGAGACCCAGTACTTC.

The CDR3 sequence: CASSLVGGLENEQFF. DNA of the CDR3: TGTGCCAGCAGCTTAGTCGGGGGACTAGAGAATGAGCAGTTCTTC. The rearrangement uses TRBV7-2 and TRBJ2-1; TRBD2 matches 8 bases. The germline V gene has CDR1 SGHTA and CDR2 FQGNSA. The CDR3 has 15 amino acids. The J segment lost 7 bases and the V segment lost 1 base, leaving 6 bases of the junction unmatched.

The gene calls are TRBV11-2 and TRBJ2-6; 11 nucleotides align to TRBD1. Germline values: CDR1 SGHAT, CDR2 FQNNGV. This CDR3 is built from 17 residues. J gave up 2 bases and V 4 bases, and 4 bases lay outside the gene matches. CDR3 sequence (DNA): TGTGCCAGCAGCTCGGGACAGGGGGGTACTGGGGCCAACGTCCTGACTTTC. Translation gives CASSSGQGGTGANVLTF.

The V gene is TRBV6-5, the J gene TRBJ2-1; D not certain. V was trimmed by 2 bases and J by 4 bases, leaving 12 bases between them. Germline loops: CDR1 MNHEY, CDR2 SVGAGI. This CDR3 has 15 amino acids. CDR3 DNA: TGTGCCAGCAGTTACGAAGGTTTGGGTTACAATGAGCAGTTCTTC. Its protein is CASSYEGLGYNEQFF.

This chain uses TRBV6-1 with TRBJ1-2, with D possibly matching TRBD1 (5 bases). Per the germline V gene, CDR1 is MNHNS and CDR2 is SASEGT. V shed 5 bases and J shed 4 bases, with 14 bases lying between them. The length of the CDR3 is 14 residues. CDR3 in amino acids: CASSPIQGGYGYTF. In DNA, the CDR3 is TGTGCCAGCAGTCCAATCCAGGGTGGCTATGGCTACACCTTC.

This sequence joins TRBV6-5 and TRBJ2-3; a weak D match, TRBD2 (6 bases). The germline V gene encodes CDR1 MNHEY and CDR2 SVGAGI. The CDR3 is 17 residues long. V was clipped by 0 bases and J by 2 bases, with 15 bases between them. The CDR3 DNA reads TGTGCCAGCAGTTACTCGAAGAAGGACTATCTCACAGATACGCAGTATTTT. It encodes CASSYSKKDYLTDTQYF.

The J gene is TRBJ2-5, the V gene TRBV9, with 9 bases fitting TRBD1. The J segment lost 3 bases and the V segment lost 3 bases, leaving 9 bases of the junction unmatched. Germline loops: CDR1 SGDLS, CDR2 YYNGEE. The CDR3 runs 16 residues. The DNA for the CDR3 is TGTGCCAGCAGCGAGGGGACAGGGACCATTGAAGAGACCCAGTACTTC. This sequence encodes CASSEGTGTIEETQYF.

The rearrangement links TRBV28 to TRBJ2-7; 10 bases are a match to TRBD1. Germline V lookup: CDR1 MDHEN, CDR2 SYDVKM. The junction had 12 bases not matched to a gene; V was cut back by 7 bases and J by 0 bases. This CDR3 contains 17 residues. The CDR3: CASKRYFGTGDSYEQYF. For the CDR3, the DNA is TGTGCCAGCAAAAGATATTTCGGGACAGGGGACTCCTACGAGCAGTACTTC.

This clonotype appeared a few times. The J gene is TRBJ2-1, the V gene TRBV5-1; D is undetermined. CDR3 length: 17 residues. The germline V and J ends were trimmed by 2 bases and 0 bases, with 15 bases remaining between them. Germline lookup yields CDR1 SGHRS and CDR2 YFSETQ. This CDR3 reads CASSLEVSWSSYNEQFF. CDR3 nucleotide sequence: TGCGCCAGCAGCTTAGAGGTTTCTTGGAGCTCCTACAATGAGCAGTTCTTC.

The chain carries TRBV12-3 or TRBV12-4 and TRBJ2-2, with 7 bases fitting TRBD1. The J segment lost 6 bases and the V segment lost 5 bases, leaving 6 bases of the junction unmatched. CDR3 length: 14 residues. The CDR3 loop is CASSPRQGPGELFF. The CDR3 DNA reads TGTGCCAGCAGTCCCCGACAGGGCCCCGGGGAGCTGTTTTTT.

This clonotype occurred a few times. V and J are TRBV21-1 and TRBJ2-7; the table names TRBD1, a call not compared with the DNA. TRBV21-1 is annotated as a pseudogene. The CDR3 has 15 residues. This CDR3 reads CASSKSPNPSNEQYF. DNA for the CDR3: TGTGCCAGCAGCAAAAGCCCTAACCCCTCTAACGAGCAGTACTTC.

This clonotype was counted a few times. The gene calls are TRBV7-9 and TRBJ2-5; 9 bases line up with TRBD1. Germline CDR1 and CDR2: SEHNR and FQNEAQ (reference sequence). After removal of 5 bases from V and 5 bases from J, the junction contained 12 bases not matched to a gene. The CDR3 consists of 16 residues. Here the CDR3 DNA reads TGTGCCAGCAGCCCGGGGGACAGGGCTTTACGGGAGACCCAGTACTTC. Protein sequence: CASSPGDRALRETQYF.

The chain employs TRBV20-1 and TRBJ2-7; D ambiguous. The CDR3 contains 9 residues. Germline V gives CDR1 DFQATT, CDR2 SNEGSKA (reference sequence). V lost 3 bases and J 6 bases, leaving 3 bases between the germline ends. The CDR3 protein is CSARGEQYF. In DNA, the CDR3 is TGCAGTGCTAGGGGCGAGCAGTACTTC.

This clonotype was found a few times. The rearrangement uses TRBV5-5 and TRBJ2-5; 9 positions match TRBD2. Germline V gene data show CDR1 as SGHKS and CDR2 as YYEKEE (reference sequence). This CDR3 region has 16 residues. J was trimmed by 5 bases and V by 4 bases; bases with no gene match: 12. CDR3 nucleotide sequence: TGTGCCAGCAGCACCATAGCGGGGGAACCTAGGGAGACCCAGTACTTC. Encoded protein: CASSTIAGEPRETQYF.

The DNA of the CDR3 is TGTGCCAGCTCACCCACTCTCGGACGGAAGGGGGCCGGGGAGCTGTTTTTT. This codes for CASSPTLGRKGAGELFF. The rearrangement links TRBV18 to TRBJ2-2, with a possible D match to TRBD1 (6 bases). V was cut by 3 bases and J by 6 bases, with 20 bases left in between. The CDR3 length is 17 residues. CDR1 is KGHSH, CDR2 LQKENI, per germline.

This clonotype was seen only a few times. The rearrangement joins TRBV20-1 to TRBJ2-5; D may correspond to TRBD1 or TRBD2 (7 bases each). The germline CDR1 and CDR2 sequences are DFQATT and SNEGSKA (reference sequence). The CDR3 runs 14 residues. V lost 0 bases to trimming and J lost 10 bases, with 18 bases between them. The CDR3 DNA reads TGCAGTGCTAGAGACCAGACTAGCAGGGGGAACCAGTACTTC. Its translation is CSARDQTSRGNQYF.

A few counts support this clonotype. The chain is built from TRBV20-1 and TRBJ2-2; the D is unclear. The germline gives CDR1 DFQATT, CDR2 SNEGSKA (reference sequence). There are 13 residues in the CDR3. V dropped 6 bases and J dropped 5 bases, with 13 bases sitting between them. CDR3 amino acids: CSALKTETGELFF. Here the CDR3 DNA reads TGCAGTGCCCTCAAGACGGAAACCGGGGAGCTGTTTTTT.

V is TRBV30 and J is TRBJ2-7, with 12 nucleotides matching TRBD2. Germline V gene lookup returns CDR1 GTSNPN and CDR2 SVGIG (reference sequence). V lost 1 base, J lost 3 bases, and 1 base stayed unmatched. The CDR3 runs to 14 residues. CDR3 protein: CAWSGLAGDYEQYF. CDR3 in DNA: TGTGCCTGGAGTGGACTAGCGGGAGACTACGAGCAGTACTTC.

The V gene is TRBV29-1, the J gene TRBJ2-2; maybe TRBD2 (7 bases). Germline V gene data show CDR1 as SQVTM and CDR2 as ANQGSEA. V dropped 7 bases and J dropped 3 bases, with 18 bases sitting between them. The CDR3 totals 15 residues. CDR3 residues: CSAESGGKDTGELFF. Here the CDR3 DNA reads TGCAGCGCCGAATCGGGGGGCAAGGACACCGGGGAGCTGTTTTTT.

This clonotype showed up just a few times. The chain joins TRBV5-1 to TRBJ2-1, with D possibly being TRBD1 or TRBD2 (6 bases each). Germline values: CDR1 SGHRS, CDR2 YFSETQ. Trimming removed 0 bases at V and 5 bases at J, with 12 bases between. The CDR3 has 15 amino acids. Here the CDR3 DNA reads TGCGCCAGCAGCTTGGTTGCGGGGACAAACAATGAGCAGTTCTTC. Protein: CASSLVAGTNNEQFF. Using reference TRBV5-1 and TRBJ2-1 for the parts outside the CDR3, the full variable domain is KAGVTQTPRYLIKTRGQQVTLSCSPISGHRSVSWYQQTPGQGLQFLFEYFSETQRNKGNFPGRFSGRQFSNSRSEMNVSTLELGDSALYLCASSLVAGTNNEQFFGPGTRLTVL.

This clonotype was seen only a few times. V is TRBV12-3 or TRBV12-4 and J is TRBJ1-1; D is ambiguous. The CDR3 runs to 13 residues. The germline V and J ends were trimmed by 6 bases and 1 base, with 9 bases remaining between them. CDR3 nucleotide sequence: TGTGCCAGCAGGAAAAACAGGAACACTGAAGCTTTCTTT. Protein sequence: CASRKNRNTEAFF.

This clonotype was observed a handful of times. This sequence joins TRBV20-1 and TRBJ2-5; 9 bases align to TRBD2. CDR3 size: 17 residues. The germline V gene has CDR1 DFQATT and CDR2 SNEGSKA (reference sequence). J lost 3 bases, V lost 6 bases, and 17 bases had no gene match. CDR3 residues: CSAIRGSPRLAEETQYF. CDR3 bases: TGCAGTGCAATCAGAGGGTCTCCTCGACTAGCGGAAGAGACCCAGTACTTC.

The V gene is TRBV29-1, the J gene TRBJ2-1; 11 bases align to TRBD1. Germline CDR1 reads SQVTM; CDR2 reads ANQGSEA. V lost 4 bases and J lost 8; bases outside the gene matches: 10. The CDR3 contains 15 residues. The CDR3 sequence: CSVALGTGGLDEQFF. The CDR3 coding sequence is TGCAGCGTTGCCCTCGGGACAGGGGGATTAGATGAGCAGTTCTTC.

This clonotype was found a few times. CDR3 DNA sequence: TGTGCCAGCACCCAGGACAGACAAGAGACCCAGTACTTC. Translated, it gives CASTQDRQETQYF. The V call is TRBV11-2, the J call TRBJ2-5, with D possibly being TRBD1 (6 bases). CDR1 SGHAT and CDR2 FQNNGV come from the germline V gene. Trimming took 7 bases from V and 2 from J, leaving 11 bases between them. The CDR3 spans 13 residues.

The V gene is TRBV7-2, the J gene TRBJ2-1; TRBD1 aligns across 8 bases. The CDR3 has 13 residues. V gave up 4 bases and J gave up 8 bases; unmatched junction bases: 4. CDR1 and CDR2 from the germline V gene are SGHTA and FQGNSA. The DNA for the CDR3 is TGTGCCAGCAGCTATCGACAGGGGCATGAGCAGTTCTTC. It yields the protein CASSYRQGHEQFF.

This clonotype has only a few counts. CDR3 protein: CAISVDADSPLHF. As DNA, the CDR3 is TGTGCCATCAGTGTGGACGCAGATTCACCCCTCCACTTT. The V call is TRBV10-3, the J call TRBJ1-6; the D is unclear. The germline V gene encodes CDR1 ENHRY and CDR2 SYGVKD. Trimming took off 4 bases at V and 8 bases at J, with 9 bases between the two ends. The CDR3 has 13 amino acids.

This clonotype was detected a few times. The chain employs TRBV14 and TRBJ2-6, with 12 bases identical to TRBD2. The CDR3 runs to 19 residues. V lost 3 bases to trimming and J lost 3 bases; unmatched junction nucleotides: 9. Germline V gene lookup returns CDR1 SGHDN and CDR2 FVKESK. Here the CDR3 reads CASSQGGLAGWLGANVLTF. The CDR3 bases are TGTGCCAGCAGCCAGGGAGGACTAGCGGGATGGCTTGGGGCCAACGTCCTGACTTTC.